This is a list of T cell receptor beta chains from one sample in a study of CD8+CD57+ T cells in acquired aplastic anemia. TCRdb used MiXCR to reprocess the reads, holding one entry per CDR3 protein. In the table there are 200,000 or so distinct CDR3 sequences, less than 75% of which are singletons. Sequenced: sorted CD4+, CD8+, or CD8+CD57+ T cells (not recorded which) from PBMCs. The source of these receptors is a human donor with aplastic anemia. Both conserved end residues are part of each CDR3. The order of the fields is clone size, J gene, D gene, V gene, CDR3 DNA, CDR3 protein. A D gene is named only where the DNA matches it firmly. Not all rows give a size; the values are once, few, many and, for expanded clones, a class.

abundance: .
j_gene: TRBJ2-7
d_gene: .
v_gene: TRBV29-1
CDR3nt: TGCAGCGTTGGGGCAGGGGGAGGGTACGAGCAGTACTTC
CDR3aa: CSVGAGGGYEQYF

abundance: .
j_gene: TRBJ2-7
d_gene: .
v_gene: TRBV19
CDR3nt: TGTGCCAGTAGTATCAGGGGCGAGCAGTACTTC
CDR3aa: CASSIRGEQYF

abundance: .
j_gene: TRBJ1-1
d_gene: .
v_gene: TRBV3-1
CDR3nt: TGTGCCAGCAGCCAAGATGGGGCCGCGGGGGCTTTCTTT
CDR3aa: CASSQDGAAGAFF

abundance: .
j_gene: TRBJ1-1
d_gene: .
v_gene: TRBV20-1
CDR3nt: TGCAGTGCTAGGACAGGTGATGGGGGAGGCACTGAAGCTTTCTTT
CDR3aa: CSARTGDGGGTEAFF

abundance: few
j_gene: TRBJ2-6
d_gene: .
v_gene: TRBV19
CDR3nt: TGTGCCAGTAGTATAGGGGGGTCCGGGGCCAACGTCCTGACTTTC
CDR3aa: CASSIGGSGANVLTF

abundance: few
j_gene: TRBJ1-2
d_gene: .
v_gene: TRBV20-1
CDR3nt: TGCAGTGCTAGTTTTACCGGCTACACCTTC
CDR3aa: CSASFTGYTF

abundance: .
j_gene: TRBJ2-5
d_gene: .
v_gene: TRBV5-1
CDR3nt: TGCGCCAGCTCGGGGGACAATCAAGAGACCCAGTACTTC
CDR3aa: CASSGDNQETQYF

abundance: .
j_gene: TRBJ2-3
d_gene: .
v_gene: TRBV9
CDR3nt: TGTGCCAGCAGCGTGGACGCAGATACGCAGTATTTT
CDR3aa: CASSVDADTQYF

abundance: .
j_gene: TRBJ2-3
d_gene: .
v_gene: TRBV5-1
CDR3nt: .
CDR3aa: CASSLGSDRAGNTIYFGTDTQYF

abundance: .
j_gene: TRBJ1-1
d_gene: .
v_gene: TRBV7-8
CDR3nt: TGTGCCAGCAGCTTAGCAGGGGGGTCGGCTGAAGCTTTCTTT
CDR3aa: CASSLAGGSAEAFF

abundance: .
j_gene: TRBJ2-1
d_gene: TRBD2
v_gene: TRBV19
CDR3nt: TGTGCCAGTAGTTCAACGACTAGCTTCCTCTACAATGAGCAGTTCTTC
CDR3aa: CASSSTTSFLYNEQFF

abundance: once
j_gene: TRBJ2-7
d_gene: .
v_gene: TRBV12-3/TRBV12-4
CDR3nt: TGTGCCAGCAGTTCGGGCAGGGGTGCGACCTGGAGCTCCTACGAGCAGTACTTC
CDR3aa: CASSSGRGATWSSYEQYF

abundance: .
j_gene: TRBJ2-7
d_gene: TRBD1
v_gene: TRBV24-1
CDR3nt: TGTGCCACCAGTGATTTCATGACAGGGAGCTCCTACGAGCAGTACTTC
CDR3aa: CATSDFMTGSSYEQYF

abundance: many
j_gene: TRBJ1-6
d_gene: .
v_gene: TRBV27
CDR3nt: TGTGCCAGCAGGCCAACCCAAGCGGGCGATTCACCCCTCCACTTT
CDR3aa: CASRPTQAGDSPLHF

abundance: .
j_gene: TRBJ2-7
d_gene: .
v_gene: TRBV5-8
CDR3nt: TGTGCCAGCAGCTTGATACAGTCTTCCTACGAGCAGTATTTC
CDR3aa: CASSLIQSSYEQYF

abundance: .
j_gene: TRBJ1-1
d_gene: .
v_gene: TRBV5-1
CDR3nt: TGCGCCAGCAGCTTGGGACAACGGGGGGGAGCTTTCTTC
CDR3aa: CASSLGQRGGAFF

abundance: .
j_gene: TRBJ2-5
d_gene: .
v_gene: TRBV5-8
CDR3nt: TGTGCCAGCAGCTTCAGGGGCGTAATCGAGACCCAGTACTTC
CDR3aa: CASSFRGVIETQYF

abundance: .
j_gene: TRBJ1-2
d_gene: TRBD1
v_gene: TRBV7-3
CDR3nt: TGTGCCAGCAGACTTACGGGACAGGGGTTGGATGGCTACACCTTC
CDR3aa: CASRLTGQGLDGYTF

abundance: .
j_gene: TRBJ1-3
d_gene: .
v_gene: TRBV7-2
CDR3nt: TGTGCCAGCAGCTTAGCTTGGACCTACTCTGGAAACACCATATATTTT
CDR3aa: CASSLAWTYSGNTIYF

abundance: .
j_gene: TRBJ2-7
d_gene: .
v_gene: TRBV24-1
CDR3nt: TGTGCCACCAGTGATTCAGACAACTACGAGCAGTACTTC
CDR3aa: CATSDSDNYEQYF

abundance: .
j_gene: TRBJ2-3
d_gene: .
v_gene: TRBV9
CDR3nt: TGTGCCAGCAGCATAAACCCCACAGATACGCAGTATTTT
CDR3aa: CASSINPTDTQYF

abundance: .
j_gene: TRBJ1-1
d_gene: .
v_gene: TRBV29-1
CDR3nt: TGCAGCGTTGACAGGGGCCCCGAAGCTTTCTTT
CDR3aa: CSVDRGPEAFF

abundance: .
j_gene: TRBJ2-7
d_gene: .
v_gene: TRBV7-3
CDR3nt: TGTGCCAGCAGCTTCGGGTGGACCGGGGAGCAGTACTTC
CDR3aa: CASSFGWTGEQYF

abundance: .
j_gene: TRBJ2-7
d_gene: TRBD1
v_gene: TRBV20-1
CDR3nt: TGCAGTCAACCTACGTACCGCGGGACAGGGGGGGACGAGCAGTACTTC
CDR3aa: CSQPTYRGTGGDEQYF

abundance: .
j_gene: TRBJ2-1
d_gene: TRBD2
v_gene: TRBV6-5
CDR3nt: TGTGCCAGCAGTTACTCCGGGGGGGGCACTAATGAGCAGTTCTTC
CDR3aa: CASSYSGGGTNEQFF

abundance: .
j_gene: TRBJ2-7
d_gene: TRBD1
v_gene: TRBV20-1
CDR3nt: TGCAGTGCTTCGGGACAGGCGACTTACGAGCAGTACTTC
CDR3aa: CSASGQATYEQYF

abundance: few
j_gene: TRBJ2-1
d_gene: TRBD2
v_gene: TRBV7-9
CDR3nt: TGTGCCAGCAGCTTAGAAAGTCTAGCGGGAGTCGATGAGCAGTTCTTC
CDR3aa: CASSLESLAGVDEQFF

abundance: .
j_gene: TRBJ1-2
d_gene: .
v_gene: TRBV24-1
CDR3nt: TGTGCCACCAGTGATTCGAGCGGGGCCGGGGGCTACACCTTC
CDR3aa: CATSDSSGAGGYTF

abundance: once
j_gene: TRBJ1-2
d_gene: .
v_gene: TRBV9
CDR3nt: TGTGCCAGCAGGCCCTTTTGGGGCTACACCTTC
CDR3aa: CASRPFWGYTF

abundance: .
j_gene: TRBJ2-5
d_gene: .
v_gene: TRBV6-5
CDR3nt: TGTGCCAGCAGCTCCGAGCTCGGGGAGACCCAGTACTTC
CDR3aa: CASSSELGETQYF

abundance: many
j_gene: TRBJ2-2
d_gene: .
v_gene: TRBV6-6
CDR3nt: TGTGCCAGCAGTTACTCACGGACGGAGAACACCGGGGAGCTGTTTTTT
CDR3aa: CASSYSRTENTGELFF

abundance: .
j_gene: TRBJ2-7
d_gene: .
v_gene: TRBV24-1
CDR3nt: TGTGCCACCAGTGACCCCGGGATCTACGAGCAGTACTTC
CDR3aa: CATSDPGIYEQYF

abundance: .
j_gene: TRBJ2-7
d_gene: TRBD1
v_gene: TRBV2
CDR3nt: TGTGCCAGCAGAGGACAGGGCCACGAGCAGTACTTC
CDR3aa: CASRGQGHEQYF

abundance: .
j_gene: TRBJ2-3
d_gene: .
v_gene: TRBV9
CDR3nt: TGTGCCAGCAGCGACTCCCACAGCGAATGGGCAGATACGCAGTATTTT
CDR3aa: CASSDSHSEWADTQYF

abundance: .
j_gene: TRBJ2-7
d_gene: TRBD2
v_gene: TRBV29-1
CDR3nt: TGCAGCGTTGATTCCCCAGCGGGGAGCTCCTACGAGCAGTACTTC
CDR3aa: CSVDSPAGSSYEQYF

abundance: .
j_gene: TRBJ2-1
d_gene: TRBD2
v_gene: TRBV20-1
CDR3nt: TGCAGTGCTAGGTCGACTAGCGGCGAGCAGTTCTTC
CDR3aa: CSARSTSGEQFF

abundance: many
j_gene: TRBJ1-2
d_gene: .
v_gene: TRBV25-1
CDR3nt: TGTGCCAGCAAGCAAAACTATGGCTACACCTTC
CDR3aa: CASKQNYGYTF

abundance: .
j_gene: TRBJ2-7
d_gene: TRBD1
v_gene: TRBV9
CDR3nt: TGTGCCAGCAGCTCTCAGGGGGCCCATAACTACGAGCAGTACTTC
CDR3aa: CASSSQGAHNYEQYF

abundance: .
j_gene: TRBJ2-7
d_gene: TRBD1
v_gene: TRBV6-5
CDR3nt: TGTGCCAGCCGTTCCCGGGACAGCACCTACGAGCAGTACTTC
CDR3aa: CASRSRDSTYEQYF

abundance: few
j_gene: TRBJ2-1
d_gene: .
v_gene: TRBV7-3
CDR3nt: TGTGCCAGCAGCTTAATCGAAGAGCAGTTCTTC
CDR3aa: CASSLIEEQFF

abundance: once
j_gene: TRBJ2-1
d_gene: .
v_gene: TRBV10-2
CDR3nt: TGCGCCAGCAGTGACTCGCTTCGGGCTAGCCACTACAATGAGAAGTTCTTC
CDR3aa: CASSDSLRASHYNEKFF

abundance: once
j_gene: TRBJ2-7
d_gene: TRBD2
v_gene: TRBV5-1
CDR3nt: TGCGCCAGCAGCGTAACTAGCGGGAGCGTCTACGAGCAGTACTTC
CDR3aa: CASSVTSGSVYEQYF

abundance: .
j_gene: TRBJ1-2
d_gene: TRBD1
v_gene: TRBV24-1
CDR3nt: TGTGCCACCAGTTTCTTCACAGGGGGCATTCTTGGCTACACCTTC
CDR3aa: CATSFFTGGILGYTF

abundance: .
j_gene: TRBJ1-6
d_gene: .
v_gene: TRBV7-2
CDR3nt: TGTGCCAGCAGCTTACTGTCAGAGAGCTCCTATAATTCACCCCTCCATTTT
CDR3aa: CASSLLSESSYNSPLHF

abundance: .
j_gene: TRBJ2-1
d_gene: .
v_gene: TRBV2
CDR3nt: TGTGCCAGCAGCGTCCCGGGGTACAATGAGCAGTTCTTC
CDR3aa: CASSVPGYNEQFF

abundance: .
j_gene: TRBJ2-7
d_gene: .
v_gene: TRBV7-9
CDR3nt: TGTGCCAGCAGCTTTTCAGGGGCAGGGGCCTACGAGCAGTACTTC
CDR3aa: CASSFSGAGAYEQYF

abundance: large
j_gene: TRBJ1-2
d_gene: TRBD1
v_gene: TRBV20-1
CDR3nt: TGCAGTGCTTTTGACAGGGATAACTATGGCTACACCTTC
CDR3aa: CSAFDRDNYGYTF

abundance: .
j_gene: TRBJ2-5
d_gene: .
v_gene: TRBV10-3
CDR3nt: TGTGCCATCAGTCCCCGAGAGACCCAGTACTTC
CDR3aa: CAISPRETQYF

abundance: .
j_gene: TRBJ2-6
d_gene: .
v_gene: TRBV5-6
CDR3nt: TGCGCCAGCAGCCAGGAGGGGCTGGGGTATGGGGCCAACGTCCTGACTTTC
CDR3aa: CASSQEGLGYGANVLTF

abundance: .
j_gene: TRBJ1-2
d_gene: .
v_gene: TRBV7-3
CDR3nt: TGTGCCAGCAGCCCAGACGGGTGGAACGGCTACACCTTC
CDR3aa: CASSPDGWNGYTF

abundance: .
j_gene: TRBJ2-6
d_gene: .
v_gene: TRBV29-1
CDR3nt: TGCAGCGTCGCCCTCGGGGCCAACGTCCTGACTTTC
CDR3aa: CSVALGANVLTF

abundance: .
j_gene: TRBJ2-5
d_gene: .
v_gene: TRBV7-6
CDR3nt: TGTGCCAGCGGAGGGAGGGGGGGGAAGGAGACCCAGTACTTC
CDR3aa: CASGGRGGKETQYF

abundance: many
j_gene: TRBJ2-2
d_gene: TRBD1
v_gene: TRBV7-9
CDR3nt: TGTGCCAGCCGAACCTCGACAGGGGCCCTTGGGGAGCTGTTTTTT
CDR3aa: CASRTSTGALGELFF